Below are 14 T cell receptor beta chains sequenced from a single sample in a study of T cells in Graves' hyperthyroidism and ophthalmopathy. RNA transcripts gave rise to amplified TCR beta CDR3 regions. Initially, a first-round RT-PCR of the TCR CDR3 employed the HTBI primer set. TCRdb analysed the multiplex PCR reads with MiXCR anew, one entry per CDR3 protein. The sample includes 300,000 to 450,000 distinct CDR3 sequences, approximately 17% of them seen just once. The sequenced sample was blood. These receptor sequences come from a woman in her thirties with Graves' hyperthyroidism that later progressed to Graves' ophthalmopathy.

The V gene is TRBV15, the J gene TRBJ1-1; D is unclear. Germline CDR1 reads LNHNV; CDR2 reads YYDKDF (reference sequence). Deletions cut 0 bases from V and 7 bases from J, with 6 bases between. The CDR3 sequence is 12 residues long. DNA for the CDR3: TGTGCCACCAGCAGAGATATAAGTGAAGCTTTCTTT. Translation: CATSRDISEAFF.

This clonotype was counted many times. The chain links TRBV6-1 to TRBJ1-6; weak D call: TRBD1 (6 bases). V lost 6 bases, J lost 10 bases, and 16 bases lay in between. The CDR3 covers 14 residues. Germline V gives CDR1 MNHNS, CDR2 SASEGT. The CDR3 nucleotides read TGTGCCAGCAGGACAGGTTCAGCGAGGTCACCCCTCCACTTT. Translated: CASRTGSARSPLHF.

This clonotype was seen at least ten times. The chain employs TRBV20-1 and TRBJ2-7, with 9 bases lining up with TRBD2. CDR1 and CDR2 from the germline V gene are DFQATT and SNEGSKA (reference sequence). The CDR3 runs 16 residues. The J segment lost 4 bases and the V segment lost 0 bases, leaving 10 bases of the junction unmatched. The CDR3 reads CSARDLASGVGYEQYF. Written as DNA, the CDR3 is TGCAGTGCTAGAGATCTAGCTAGCGGGGTGGGGTACGAGCAGTACTTC.

The V gene is TRBV28, the J gene TRBJ2-3, with TRBD2 matching 11 bases. Germline CDR1 and CDR2: MDHEN and SYDVKM. The CDR3 consists of 16 residues. After removal of 2 bases from V and 2 bases from J, the junction contained 3 bases not matched to a gene. The CDR3 is CASSLGTSGFTDTQYF. The CDR3 nucleotides read TGTGCCAGCAGTTTAGGGACTAGCGGATTCACAGATACGCAGTATTTT.

The CDR3: CASSARGIAGDEQYF. CDR3 sequence (DNA): TGTGCCAGCAGTGCCCGGGGGATAGCGGGAGACGAGCAGTACTTC. The chain links TRBV9 to TRBJ2-7, with 9 bases fitting TRBD2. The germline CDR1 and CDR2 sequences are SGDLS and YYNGEE. The CDR3 length is 15 residues. V shed 5 bases and J 5 bases; nucleotides not matched to a gene: 11.

The chain is built from TRBV3-1 and TRBJ2-3; 11 bases fit TRBD2. Germline CDR1 LGHDT, CDR2 YNNKEL (reference sequence). The CDR3 consists of 18 residues. Unmatched junction bases numbered 7, after V lost 0 bases and J lost 2 bases. The CDR3 here is CASSQDLVAGGLTDTQYF. CDR3 DNA sequence: TGTGCCAGCAGCCAAGATCTGGTAGCGGGAGGGCTCACAGATACGCAGTATTTT.

Only a few counts were recorded for this clonotype. This rearrangement joins TRBV6-2 or TRBV6-3 to TRBJ2-1; D gene unclear. Trimming removed 6 bases from V and 12 bases from J, with 12 bases in between. CDR1 and CDR2 from the germline V gene are MNHEY and SVGEGT. The CDR3 is made up of 11 amino acids. DNA for the CDR3: TGTGCCAGCAGGACGGCCGTCGCGCAGTTCTTC. It specifies CASRTAVAQFF.

This clonotype was observed many times. The chain couples TRBV5-8 to TRBJ1-2; D might be TRBD1 (6 bases). V was shortened by 2 bases and J by 1 base, with 9 bases between the two germline ends. The germline CDR1 and CDR2 sequences are SGHTS and YDEGEE. This CDR3 is built from 14 residues. In DNA, the CDR3 is TGTGCCAGCAGCTTACCAGGGGATAACTATGGCTACACCTTC. It encodes CASSLPGDNYGYTF.

This clonotype was seen a single time. The V gene is TRBV2, the J gene TRBJ1-2; D is uncertain. This CDR3 spans 15 amino acids. V was pared by 2 bases and J by 0 bases, with 10 bases between. Per the germline V gene, CDR1 is SNHLY and CDR2 is FYNNEI. The CDR3 loop is CASSERAGSNYGYTF. DNA for the CDR3: TGTGCCAGCAGTGAAAGGGCAGGATCTAACTATGGCTACACCTTC.

This clonotype appeared many times. The chain links TRBV2 to TRBJ2-5, with TRBD1 identical over 10 bases. V was pared by 8 bases and J by 4 bases, with 4 bases of the junction left unmatched. The CDR3 contains 13 residues. From germline, CDR1 is SNHLY and CDR2 FYNNEI. The CDR3 sequence: CASRRQGAETQYF. CDR3 nucleotides: TGTGCCAGCCGACGACAGGGGGCAGAGACCCAGTACTTC.

The chain employs TRBV3-1 and TRBJ2-3, with 12 bases that match TRBD1. V lost 5 bases to trimming and J lost 7 bases; unmatched junction nucleotides: 7. Germline CDR1 reads LGHDT; CDR2 reads YNNKEL (reference sequence). This CDR3 spans 15 amino acids. CDR3 sequence (DNA): TGTGCCAGCAGCTTTGGGACAGGGGGCAGAAATACGCAGTATTTT. This gives the protein CASSFGTGGRNTQYF.

This clonotype was seen ten or more times. The chain combines TRBV10-3 with TRBJ1-5; D is undetermined. Deletions cut 8 bases from V and 0 bases from J, with 11 bases between. Germline CDR1 and CDR2: ENHRY and SYGVKD. The CDR3 contains 14 residues. CDR3 nucleotide sequence: TGTGCCATCTCGCAGGAATATAGCAATCAGCCCCAGCATTTT. Protein sequence: CAISQEYSNQPQHF.

The rearrangement links TRBV2 to TRBJ1-4; tentatively, D is TRBD1 (5 bases). Looked up from germline, CDR1 is SNHLY and CDR2 is FYNNEI. Trimming shortened V by 7 bases and J by 8 bases, and 8 bases separated the two germline ends. This CDR3 is 11 amino acids long. The CDR3 DNA reads as TGTGCCAGCACCGGGGGGGAAAAACTGTTTTTT. It specifies CASTGGEKLFF.

The rearrangement uses TRBV7-3 and TRBJ1-1; D call uncertain. The CDR3 extends over 13 amino acids. From germline, CDR1 is SGHTA and CDR2 FQGTGA. V lost 4 bases, J lost 3 bases, and 9 bases lay in between. DNA of the CDR3: TGTGCCAGCAGCTCGCAAGCCGACACTGAAGCTTTCTTT. The encoded protein is CASSSQADTEAFF.